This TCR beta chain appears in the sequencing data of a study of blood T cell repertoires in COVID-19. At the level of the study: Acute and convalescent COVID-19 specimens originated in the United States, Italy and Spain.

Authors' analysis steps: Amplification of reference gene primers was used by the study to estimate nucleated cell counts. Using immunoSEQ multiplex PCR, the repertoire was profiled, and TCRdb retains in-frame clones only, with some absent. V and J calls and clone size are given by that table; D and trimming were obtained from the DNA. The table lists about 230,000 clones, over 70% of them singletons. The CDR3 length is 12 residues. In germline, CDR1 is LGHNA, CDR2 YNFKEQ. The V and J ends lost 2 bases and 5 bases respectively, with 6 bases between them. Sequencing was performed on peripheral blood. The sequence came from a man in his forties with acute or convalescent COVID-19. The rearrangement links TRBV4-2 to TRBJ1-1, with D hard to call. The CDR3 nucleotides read TGTGCCAGCAGCCAACCTTCTACTGAAGCTTTCTTT. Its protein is CASSQPSTEAFF.